Below are 32 T cell receptor beta chains sequenced from a single sample in a study of long-term antiretroviral therapy in people with HIV (dated by TCRdb to between 2020 and 2023). The immunoSEQ hsTCRB v3.0 assay was used at survey level resolution for TRB variable region sequencing. This immuneACCESS table, as held by TCRdb, lists in-frame sequences with V and J called but not all clones. Of the missing ones, under half trace to an unresolved V gene in checked studies; the others have no known cause. This sample holds 30,000 to 40,000 clones; more than 75% were observed only once. The biggest ten clones account for approximately 3.2% of the sample. The sequences come from unsorted PBMCs, collected 1.9 years after starting antiretroviral therapy. Receptors originate from a man in his late teens or twenties with HIV.

The V gene is TRBV2, the J gene TRBJ2-1; 10 bases match TRBD2. Germline V gene data show CDR1 as SNHLY and CDR2 as FYNNEI. CDR3 length equals 15 residues. The trim removed 4 bases at V and 2 bases at J, leaving 2 bases unmatched. CDR3 residues: CASSVSGGAYNEQFF. The CDR3, as DNA: TGTGCCAGCAGTGTCAGCGGGGGGGCCTACAATGAGCAGTTCTTC.

The chain is built from TRBV29-1 and TRBJ1-2; no definite D call. V dropped 1 base and J dropped 4 bases, with 13 bases sitting between them. In germline, CDR1 is SQVTM, CDR2 ANQGSEA. The CDR3 extends over 14 amino acids. The CDR3 region is CSVEAPGRIYGYTF. CDR3 nucleotide sequence: TGCAGCGTTGAAGCTCCTGGTCGGATCTATGGCTACACCTTC.

The CDR3 spells CASARRTQYF. Written as DNA, the CDR3 is TGTGCCAGCGCCAGAAGGACCCAGTACTTC. The chain uses TRBV2 and TRBJ2-5; D unclear. Germline CDR1 and CDR2: SNHLY and FYNNEI. The CDR3 has 10 amino acids. Trimming removed 8 bases at V and 7 bases at J, with 8 bases between.

This chain joins TRBV6-5 and TRBJ1-1; no reliable D call. The CDR3 has 14 amino acids. V was clipped by 6 bases and J by 10 bases, with 21 bases between them. Germline V gene lookup returns CDR1 MNHEY and CDR2 SVGAGI. CDR3 nucleotide sequence: TGTGCCAGCAGGTTTAGGAAGTTCAGTGGAGGAGCTTTCTTT. Protein product: CASRFRKFSGGAFF.

The chain links TRBV5-5 to TRBJ1-2; D is unclear. Deletions cut 4 bases from V and 7 bases from J, with 11 bases between. Germline lookup yields CDR1 SGHKS and CDR2 YYEKEE (reference sequence). The CDR3 runs to 12 residues. The CDR3 reads CASSPGYGGYTF. The DNA of the CDR3 is TGTGCCAGCAGCCCGGGTTATGGTGGCTACACCTTC.

The genes are TRBV11-2 and TRBJ2-1; D is uncertain. Germline lookup yields CDR1 SGHAT and CDR2 FQNNGV. The CDR3 totals 13 residues. The V end was cut by 2 bases, the J end by 6 bases, with 8 bases between. CDR3 bases: TGTGCCAGCAGCTTATTCCTCCTCAATGAGCAGTTCTTC. It encodes CASSLFLLNEQFF.

V is TRBV10-3 and J is TRBJ1-1; D might be TRBD1 (6 bases). The germline V gene encodes CDR1 ENHRY and CDR2 SYGVKD. The ends were cut back, 4 bases at V and 6 bases at J, with 6 bases in the middle. This CDR3 comprises 11 residues. CDR3 in amino acids: CAISGTAEAFF. As DNA, the CDR3 is TGTGCCATCAGTGGGACAGCTGAAGCTTTCTTT.

The chain employs TRBV4-2 and TRBJ2-7; 9 bases are shared with TRBD1. Looked up from germline, CDR1 is LGHNA and CDR2 is YNFKEQ. The CDR3 has 13 residues. Losses at the gene ends were 4 bases for V and 6 bases for J; bases not matched to a gene: 4. The CDR3 bases are TGTGCCAGCAGCCTAGGACAGGGGAGCGAGCAGTACGTC. Protein product: CASSLGQGSEQYV.

This clone was detected only once. The V call is TRBV6-6, the J call TRBJ2-5, with TRBD2 matching 10 bases. The germline V gene encodes CDR1 MNHNY and CDR2 SVGAGI (reference sequence). The ends lost 4 bases at V and 1 base at J; junction bases unmatched: 3. The CDR3 totals 15 residues. CDR3 residues: CASSWGTSVQETQYF. Here the CDR3 DNA reads TGTGCCAGCAGTTGGGGGACTAGCGTCCAAGAGACCCAGTACTTC.

This chain connects TRBV5-1 to TRBJ1-3; no clear D gene. The V end was cut by 4 bases, the J end by 1 base, with 9 bases between. Per germline, CDR1 SGHRS and CDR2 YFSETQ. The CDR3 has 14 residues. The CDR3 nucleotides are TGCGCCAGCAGCGAGTACAGTTCTGGAAACACCATATATTTT. Translated, it gives CASSEYSSGNTIYF.

The V gene is TRBV7-9, the J gene TRBJ1-1; 11 bases line up with TRBD1. This CDR3 spans 15 amino acids. V shed 1 base, J shed 4 bases, and the junction held 2 bases outside the gene matches. Per germline, CDR1 SEHNR and CDR2 FQNEAQ (reference sequence). The CDR3 sequence: CASSLVGTGGTEAFF. CDR3 nucleotide sequence: TGTGCCAGCAGCTTAGTGGGGACAGGGGGCACTGAAGCTTTCTTT.

The chain employs TRBV5-1 and TRBJ2-2; a weak D match, TRBD1 (6 bases). The germline V gene has CDR1 SGHRS and CDR2 YFSETQ. The CDR3 is 14 residues long. Between the trimmed V and J ends, which lost 5 bases and 0 bases, there was a span of 8 bases. CDR3 protein: CASRDRSNTGELFF. The CDR3 DNA sequence: TGCGCCAGCAGGGACAGATCGAACACCGGGGAGCTGTTTTTT.

This clone showed up just once. The rearrangement joins TRBV5-1 to TRBJ2-7; TRBD1 agrees at 9 bases. V gave up 5 bases and J gave up 2 bases; unmatched junction bases: 8. Germline assignment: CDR1 SGHRS and CDR2 YFSETQ. CDR3 length: 15 residues. CDR3 sequence (DNA): TGCGCCAGCAGTTCCCCCGGGACAGGGACCTACGAGCAGTACTTC. Encoded protein: CASSSPGTGTYEQYF. The full variable domain, in which reference TRBV5-1 and TRBJ2-7 provide the parts outside the CDR3, is KAGVTQTPRYLIKTRGQQVTLSCSPISGHRSVSWYQQTPGQGLQFLFEYFSETQRNKGNFPGRFSGRQFSNSRSEMNVSTLELGDSALYLCASSSPGTGTYEQYFGPGTRLTVT.

This clone occurred a few times. V gene TRBV4-2 combines with J gene TRBJ1-2; D is perhaps TRBD1 (5 bases). This CDR3 region has 14 residues. The germline gives CDR1 LGHNA, CDR2 YNFKEQ. V gave up 1 base and J gave up 8 bases, with 14 bases separating them. The CDR3 reads CASSQGSREEGYTF. DNA of the CDR3: TGTGCCAGCAGCCAAGGGAGCAGGGAGGAGGGCTACACCTTC.

The J gene is TRBJ2-3, the V gene TRBV4-2; 10 bases fit TRBD1. This CDR3 contains 20 residues. Germline loops: CDR1 LGHNA, CDR2 YNFKEQ. Unmatched junction bases numbered 14, after V lost 0 bases and J lost 2 bases. The CDR3 DNA sequence: TGTGCCAGCAGCCAAGAGATGACCGGGACAGGGGTTACCTACACAGATACGCAGTATTTT. Translating gives CASSQEMTGTGVTYTDTQYF.

The chain couples TRBV25-1 to TRBJ2-6, with D tentatively TRBD1 (6 bases). The CDR3 runs to 16 residues. V was clipped by 8 bases and J by 4 bases, with 18 bases between them. Germline V CDR1 and CDR2: MGHDK, SYGVNS. This chain's CDR3 is CASSTPLGAGANVLTF. The CDR3 DNA follows: TGTGCCAGCTCTACCCCCTTGGGGGCAGGGGCCAACGTCCTGACTTTC.

The V gene is TRBV5-4, the J gene TRBJ2-2; a possible D gene is TRBD1 (6 bases). In germline, CDR1 is SGHNT, CDR2 YYREEE (reference sequence). Trimming pared 4 bases from V and 6 bases from J, leaving 13 bases between. The CDR3 contains 14 residues. The CDR3 region is CASSTSTGPGELFF. The CDR3, as DNA: TGTGCCAGCAGCACCTCAACAGGGCCCGGGGAGCTGTTTTTT.

The chain has TRBV28 and TRBJ2-2; TRBD1 matches 8 bases. The trim removed 7 bases at V and 7 bases at J, leaving 5 bases unmatched. CDR3 length: 13 amino acids. CDR1 and CDR2 (germline): MDHEN, SYDVKM. CDR3: CASMTGDIGELFF. The CDR3 DNA sequence: TGTGCCAGCATGACAGGGGACATCGGGGAGCTGTTTTTT.

This clone was observed a few times. This CDR3 is also generated by other DNA sequences in the sample. The V gene is TRBV27, the J gene TRBJ1-5, with D possibly TRBD1 on 5 matching bases. Trimming left V 6 bases short and J 2 bases short, with 8 bases between. Germline-derived CDR1 and CDR2 are MNHEY and SMNVEV (reference sequence). CDR3 length: 13 residues. DNA for the CDR3: TGTGCCAGCAGGGGGCTAGGCAATCAGCCCCAGCATTTT. Protein sequence: CASRGLGNQPQHF.

The CDR3 loop reads CASSFGPNTEAFF. The CDR3 coding sequence is TGTGCCAGCAGTTTTGGCCCTAACACTGAAGCTTTCTTT. The chain has TRBV6-5 and TRBJ1-1; the D is unclear. The CDR3 length is 13 residues. V was trimmed by 4 bases and J by 2 bases, leaving 8 bases between them. Germline CDR1 reads MNHEY; CDR2 reads SVGAGI.

The V call is TRBV14, the J call TRBJ1-2, with D uncertain. The germline V gene has CDR1 SGHDN and CDR2 FVKESK. The CDR3 covers 15 residues. V dropped 1 base and J dropped 1 base, with 10 bases sitting between them. The CDR3 coding sequence is TGTGCCAGCAGCCAAGGGCGAACAATTAACTATGGCTACACCTTC. Translation gives CASSQGRTINYGYTF.

This clone has only a few counts. The chain recombines TRBV18 with TRBJ2-5, with D hard to call. The CDR3 has 12 amino acids. Trimming shortened V by 0 bases and J by 3 bases, and 2 bases separated the two germline ends. The V gene's germline CDR1 is KGHSH and CDR2 LQKENI. CDR3 in amino acids: CASSPPKETQYF. DNA for the CDR3: TGTGCCAGCTCACCACCGAAAGAGACCCAGTACTTC.

The chain has TRBV29-1 and TRBJ2-3; maybe TRBD1 (6 bases). CDR1 and CDR2 from the germline V gene are SQVTM and ANQGSEA. CDR3 length equals 15 residues. V lost 4 bases and J lost 2, with 16 bases in between. The CDR3 protein is CSVAGLGAATDTQYF. Written as DNA, the CDR3 is TGCAGCGTTGCGGGGCTGGGGGCGGCCACAGATACGCAGTATTTT.

This clone has a handful of counts. This chain links TRBV10-3 with TRBJ1-2; 9 positions agree with TRBD1. Germline V gene lookup returns CDR1 ENHRY and CDR2 SYGVKD. The CDR3 extends over 18 amino acids. The junction had 14 bases not matched to a gene; V was cut back by 2 bases and J by 4 bases. The CDR3: CAISEHKGGTGSAYGYTF. The CDR3 DNA follows: TGTGCCATCAGTGAGCACAAAGGGGGGACAGGGAGTGCCTATGGCTACACCTTC.

This clone was detected a few times. The J gene is TRBJ2-2, the V gene TRBV19; D might be TRBD2 (5 bases). The CDR3 consists of 15 residues. Germline V gives CDR1 LNHDA, CDR2 SQIVND (reference sequence). V was trimmed by 5 bases and J by 4 bases, leaving 14 bases between them. The CDR3 nucleotides read TGTGCCAGTAGTGGGCTGGAGGTGACCACCGGGGAGCTGTTTTTT. Protein sequence: CASSGLEVTTGELFF.

The V and J genes are TRBV6-5 and TRBJ2-3, with D tentatively TRBD2 (5 bases). Germline-derived CDR1 and CDR2 are MNHEY and SVGAGI. The CDR3 totals 15 residues. Trimming stripped 2 bases from V and 6 bases from J, with 15 bases between. The CDR3, as DNA: TGTGCCAGCAGTTACACCCGACCACAGCGGGATACGCAGTATTTT. Translation: CASSYTRPQRDTQYF.

This clone has only a few counts. The chain links TRBV30 to TRBJ2-7, with D perhaps matching TRBD1 (6 bases). Germline V gene lookup returns CDR1 GTSNPN and CDR2 SVGIG (reference sequence). V dropped 4 bases and J dropped 7 bases, with 17 bases sitting between them. This CDR3 spans 13 amino acids. CDR3 residues: CAWTETGPGEQYF. DNA of the CDR3: TGTGCCTGGACAGAAACAGGGCCGGGAGAGCAGTACTTC.

This rearrangement joins TRBV6-5 to TRBJ2-5, with TRBD1 as a possible D gene (6 bases). This CDR3 has 15 amino acids. V gave up 0 bases and J gave up 5 bases, with 13 bases separating them. CDR1 MNHEY and CDR2 SVGAGI come from the germline V gene. CDR3 loop: CASSYSGAGVETQYF. CDR3 in DNA: TGTGCCAGCAGTTACTCGGGGGCAGGGGTGGAGACCCAGTACTTC.

The CDR3 here is CASSLPGPSVKDTQYF. The CDR3 nucleotides are TGTGCCAGCAGCTTACCCGGCCCATCGGTGAAGGATACGCAGTATTTT. The chain recombines TRBV7-9 with TRBJ2-3; D call uncertain. V lost 2 bases and J lost 6, with 18 bases in between. The CDR3 loop spans 16 amino acids. Germline values: CDR1 SEHNR, CDR2 FQNEAQ (reference sequence).

There are a few counts of this clone. The chain carries TRBV2 and TRBJ2-2; D remains ambiguous. V dropped 2 bases and J dropped 3 bases, with 19 bases sitting between them. Germline V gene lookup returns CDR1 SNHLY and CDR2 FYNNEI. CDR3 length: 18 residues. For the CDR3, the DNA is TGTGCCAGCAGTGAACGGGTGGTGTTGGGGTTCCACACCGGGGAGCTGTTTTTT. It encodes CASSERVVLGFHTGELFF.

V usage is TRBV27 and J usage is TRBJ2-7; D is undetermined. Germline values: CDR1 MNHEY, CDR2 SMNVEV (reference sequence). The CDR3 is 14 residues long. The ends were cut back, 8 bases at V and 0 bases at J, with 14 bases in the middle. CDR3 DNA sequence: TGTGCCAGCCCCGATGGGCAACTCTCCTACGAGCAGTACGTC. It yields the protein CASPDGQLSYEQYV.

This chain connects TRBV28 to TRBJ1-2, with 9 nucleotides matching TRBD1. This CDR3 is 12 amino acids long. Losses at the gene ends were 10 bases for V and 7 bases for J; bases not matched to a gene: 7. CDR1 MDHEN and CDR2 SYDVKM come from the germline V gene. The CDR3 DNA follows: TGTGCCACGCCGGGACAGGGCGGTGGCTACACCTTC. Translation: CATPGQGGGYTF.